This T cell receptor (beta chain) was observed in a study of identical twins. The study's findings and limits: For out-of-frame beta sequences, excess twin sharing was weaker. Where out-of-frame alpha sequences were twin-shared, they showed excess low generation probability.

In TCRdb, the 5' RACE reads were re-called with MiXCR into one record per CDR3 protein. Among more than 400,000 distinct CDR3 sequences, 12% to 15% were seen once, and the ten largest hold 0.35% to 0.45%. This clonotype was counted a few times. The antigen is not known. Looked up from germline, CDR1 is ENHRY and CDR2 is SYGVKD. The V gene end was trimmed by 8 bases and the J gene end by 2 bases; junction bases not matched to a gene: 5. The CDR3 extends over 14 amino acids. These same data were also listed under a study on yellow fever vaccine responses in identical twins.

The specimen was CD4+ T cells sorted from blood. The receptor comes from a woman in her late teens or twenties in good health. The rearrangement uses TRBV10-3 and TRBJ2-5, with TRBD2 matching over 10 bases. The CDR3 DNA follows: TGTGCCATCGGATCTAGCGGGGGACAAGAGACCCAGTACTTC. Amino acid sequence: CAIGSSGGQETQYF.